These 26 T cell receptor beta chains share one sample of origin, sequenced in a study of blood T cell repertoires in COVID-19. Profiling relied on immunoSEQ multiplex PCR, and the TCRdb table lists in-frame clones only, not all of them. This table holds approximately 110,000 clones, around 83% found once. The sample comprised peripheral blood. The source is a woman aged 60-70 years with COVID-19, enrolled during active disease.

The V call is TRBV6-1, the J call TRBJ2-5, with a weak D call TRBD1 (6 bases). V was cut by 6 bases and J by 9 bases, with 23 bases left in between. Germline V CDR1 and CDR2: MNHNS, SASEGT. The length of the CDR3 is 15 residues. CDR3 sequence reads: CASSALWGPGSAQYF. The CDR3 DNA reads TGTGCCAGCAGCGCCCTTTGGGGGCCGGGGTCGGCCCAGTACTTC.

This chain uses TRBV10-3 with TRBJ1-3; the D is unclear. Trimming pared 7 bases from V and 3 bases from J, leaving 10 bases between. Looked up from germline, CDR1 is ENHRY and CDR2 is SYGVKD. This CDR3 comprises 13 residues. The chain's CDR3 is CAITPGVGNTIYF. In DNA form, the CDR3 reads TGTGCCATCACACCGGGAGTTGGAAACACCATATATTTT.

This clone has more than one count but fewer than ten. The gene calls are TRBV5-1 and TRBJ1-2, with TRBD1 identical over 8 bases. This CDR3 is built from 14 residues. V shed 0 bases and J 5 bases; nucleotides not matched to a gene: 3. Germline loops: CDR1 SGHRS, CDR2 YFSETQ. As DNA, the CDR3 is TGCGCCAGCAGCTTGGGACAGGGGAGATATGGCTACACCTTC. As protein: CASSLGQGRYGYTF.

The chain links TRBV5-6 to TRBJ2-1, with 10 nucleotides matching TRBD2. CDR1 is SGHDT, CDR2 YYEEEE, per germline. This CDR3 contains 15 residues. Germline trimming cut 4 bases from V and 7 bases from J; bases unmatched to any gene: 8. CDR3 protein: CASSPLAGGGNEQFF. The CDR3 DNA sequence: TGTGCCAGCAGCCCCTTAGCGGGGGGAGGAAATGAGCAGTTCTTC.

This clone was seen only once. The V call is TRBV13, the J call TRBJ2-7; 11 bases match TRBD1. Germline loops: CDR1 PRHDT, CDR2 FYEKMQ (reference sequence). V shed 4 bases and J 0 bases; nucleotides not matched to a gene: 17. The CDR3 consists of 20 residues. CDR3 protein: CASSSTGKLTGTGGSYEQYF. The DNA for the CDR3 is TGTGCCAGCAGCTCCACGGGCAAGCTTACCGGGACAGGGGGCTCCTACGAGCAGTACTTC. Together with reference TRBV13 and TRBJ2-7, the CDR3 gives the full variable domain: AAGVIQSPRHLIKEKRETATLKCYPIPRHDTVYWYQQGPGQDPQFLISFYEKMQSDKGSIPDRFSAQQFSDYHSELNMSSLELGDSALYFCASSSTGKLTGTGGSYEQYFGPGTRLTVT.

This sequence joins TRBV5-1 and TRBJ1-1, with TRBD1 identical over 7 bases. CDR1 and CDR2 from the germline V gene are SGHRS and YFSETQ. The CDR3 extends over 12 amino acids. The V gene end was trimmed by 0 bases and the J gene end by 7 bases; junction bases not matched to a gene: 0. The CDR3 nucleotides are TGCGCCAGCAGCTTGGGACAGGGTGAAGCTTTCTTT. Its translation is CASSLGQGEAFF.

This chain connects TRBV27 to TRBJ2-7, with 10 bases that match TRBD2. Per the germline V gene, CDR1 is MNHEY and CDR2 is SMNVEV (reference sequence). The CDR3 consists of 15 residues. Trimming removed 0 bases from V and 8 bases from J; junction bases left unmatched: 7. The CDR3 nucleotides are TGTGCCAGCAGTTTATCGCCGGGGACTAGCGTCAAGCAGTACTTC. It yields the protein CASSLSPGTSVKQYF.

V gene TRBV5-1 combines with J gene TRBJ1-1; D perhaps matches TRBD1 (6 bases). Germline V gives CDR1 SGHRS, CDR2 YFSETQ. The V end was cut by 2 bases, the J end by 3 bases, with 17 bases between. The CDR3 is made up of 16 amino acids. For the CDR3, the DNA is TGCGCCAGCAGCTTTCAGGGGCCCACCCGCGACACTGAAGCTTTCTTT. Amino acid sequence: CASSFQGPTRDTEAFF.

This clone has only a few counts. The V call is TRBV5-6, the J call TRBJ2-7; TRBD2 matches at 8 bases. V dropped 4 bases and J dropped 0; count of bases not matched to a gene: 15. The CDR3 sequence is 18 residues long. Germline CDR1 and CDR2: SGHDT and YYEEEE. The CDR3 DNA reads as TGTGCCAGCAGCGACCAAACTAGCGGCTTCCTTAACTCCTACGAGCAGTACTTC. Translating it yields CASSDQTSGFLNSYEQYF.

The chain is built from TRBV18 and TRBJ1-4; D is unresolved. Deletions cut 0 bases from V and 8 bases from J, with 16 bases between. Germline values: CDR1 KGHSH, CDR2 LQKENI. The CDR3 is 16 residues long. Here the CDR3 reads CASSPPGSQSLEKLFF. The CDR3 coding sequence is TGTGCCAGCTCACCACCGGGCTCCCAATCGCTCGAAAAACTGTTTTTT.

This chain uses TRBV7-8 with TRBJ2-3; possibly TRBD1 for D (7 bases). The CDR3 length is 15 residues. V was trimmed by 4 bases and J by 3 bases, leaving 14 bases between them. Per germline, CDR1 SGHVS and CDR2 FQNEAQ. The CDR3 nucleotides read TGTGCCAGCAGCTCGGCGGGACAGCTAACAGATACGCAGTATTTT. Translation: CASSSAGQLTDTQYF.

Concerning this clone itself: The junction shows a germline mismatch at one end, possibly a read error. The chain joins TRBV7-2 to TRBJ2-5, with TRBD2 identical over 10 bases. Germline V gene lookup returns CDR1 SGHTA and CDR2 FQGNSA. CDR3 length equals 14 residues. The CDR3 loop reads CASSIAGGGKTQYF. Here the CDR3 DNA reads TGTGCCAGCAGCATAGCGGGGGGAGGCAAGACCCAGTACTTC. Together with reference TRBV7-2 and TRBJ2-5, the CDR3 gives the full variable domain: GAGVSQSPSNKVTEKGKDVELRCDPISGHTALYWYRQSLGQGLEFLIYFQGNSAPDKSGLPSDRFSAERTGGSVSTLTIQRTQQEDSAVYLCASSIAGGGKTQYFGPGTRLLVL.

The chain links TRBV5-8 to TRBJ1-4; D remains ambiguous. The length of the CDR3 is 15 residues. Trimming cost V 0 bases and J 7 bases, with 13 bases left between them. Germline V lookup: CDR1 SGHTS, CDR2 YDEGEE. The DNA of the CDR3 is TGTGCCAGCAGCTTGGTTTTCGGGGTCTCTGAAAAACTGTTTTTT. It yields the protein CASSLVFGVSEKLFF.

Here the CDR3 reads CASSEDGLAQQFF. In DNA, the CDR3 is TGTGCCAGCAGTGAGGACGGACTAGCCCAGCAGTTCTTC. V usage is TRBV2 and J usage is TRBJ2-1, with 8 nucleotides matching TRBD2. CDR3 length equals 13 residues. In germline, CDR1 is SNHLY, CDR2 FYNNEI. Germline trimming cut 3 bases from V and 11 bases from J; bases unmatched to any gene: 6.

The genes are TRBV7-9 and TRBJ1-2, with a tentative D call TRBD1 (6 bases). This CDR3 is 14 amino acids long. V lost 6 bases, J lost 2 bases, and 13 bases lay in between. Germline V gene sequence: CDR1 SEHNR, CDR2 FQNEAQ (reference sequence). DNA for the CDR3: TGTGCCAGCAGTCCTGGGGGCACCAACTATGGCTACACCTTC. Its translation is CASSPGGTNYGYTF.

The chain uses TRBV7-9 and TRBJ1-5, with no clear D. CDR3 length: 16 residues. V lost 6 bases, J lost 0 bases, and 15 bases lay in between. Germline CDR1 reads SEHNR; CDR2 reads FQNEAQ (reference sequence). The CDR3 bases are TGTGCCAGCAGTCCTACAGTTGAGGGTAGCAATCAGCCCCAGCATTTT. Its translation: CASSPTVEGSNQPQHF.

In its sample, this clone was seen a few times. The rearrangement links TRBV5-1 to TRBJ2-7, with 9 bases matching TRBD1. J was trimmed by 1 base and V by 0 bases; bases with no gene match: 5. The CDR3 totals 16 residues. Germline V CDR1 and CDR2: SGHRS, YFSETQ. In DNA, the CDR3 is TGCGCCAGCAGCTTGGGCGGCGGGACAGGGTCCTACGAGCAGTACTTC. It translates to CASSLGGGTGSYEQYF.

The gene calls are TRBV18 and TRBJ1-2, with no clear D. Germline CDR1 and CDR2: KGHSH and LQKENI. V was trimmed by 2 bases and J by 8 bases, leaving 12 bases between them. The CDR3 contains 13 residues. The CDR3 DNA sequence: TGTGCCAGCTCACCAAGGCAAAGGGAGGGCTACACCTTC. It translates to CASSPRQREGYTF.

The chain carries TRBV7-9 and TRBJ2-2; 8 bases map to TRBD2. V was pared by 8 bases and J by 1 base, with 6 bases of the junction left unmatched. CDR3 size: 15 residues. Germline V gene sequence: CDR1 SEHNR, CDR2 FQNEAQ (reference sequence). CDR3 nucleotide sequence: TGTGCCAGCGTAAGCGGGGGATTGAACACCGGGGAGCTGTTTTTT. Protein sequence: CASVSGGLNTGELFF.

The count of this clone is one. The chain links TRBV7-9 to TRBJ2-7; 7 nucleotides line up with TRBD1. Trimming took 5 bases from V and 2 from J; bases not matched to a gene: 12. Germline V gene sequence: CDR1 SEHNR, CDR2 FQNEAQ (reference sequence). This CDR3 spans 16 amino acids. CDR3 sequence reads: CASSVYRDSPPYEQYF. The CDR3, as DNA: TGTGCCAGCAGCGTATACCGGGACAGCCCCCCCTACGAGCAGTACTTC.

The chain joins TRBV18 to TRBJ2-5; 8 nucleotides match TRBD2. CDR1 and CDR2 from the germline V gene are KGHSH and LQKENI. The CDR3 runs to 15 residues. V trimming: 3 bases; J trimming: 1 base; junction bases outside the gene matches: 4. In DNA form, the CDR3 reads TGTGCCAGCTCACCGGGTAGCGGGGTCCAAGAGACCCAGTACTTC. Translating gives CASSPGSGVQETQYF. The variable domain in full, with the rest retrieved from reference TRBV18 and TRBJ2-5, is NAGVMQNPRHLVRRRGQEARLRCSPMKGHSHVYWYRQLPEEGLKFMVYLQKENIIDESGMPKERFSAEFPKEGPSILRIQQVVRGDSAAYFCASSPGSGVQETQYFGPGTRLLVL.

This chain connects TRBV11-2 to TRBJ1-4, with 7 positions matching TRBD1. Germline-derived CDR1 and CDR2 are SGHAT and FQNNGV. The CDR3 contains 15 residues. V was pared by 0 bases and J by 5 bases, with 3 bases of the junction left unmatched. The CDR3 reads CASSLETGRNEKLFF. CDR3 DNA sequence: TGTGCCAGCAGCTTAGAGACAGGGCGGAATGAAAAACTGTTTTTT.

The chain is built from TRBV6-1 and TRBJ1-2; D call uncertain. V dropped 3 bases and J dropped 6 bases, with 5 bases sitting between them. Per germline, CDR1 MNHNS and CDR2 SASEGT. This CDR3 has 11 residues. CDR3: CASSDTDGYTF. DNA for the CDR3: TGTGCCAGCAGTGACACAGATGGCTACACCTTC.

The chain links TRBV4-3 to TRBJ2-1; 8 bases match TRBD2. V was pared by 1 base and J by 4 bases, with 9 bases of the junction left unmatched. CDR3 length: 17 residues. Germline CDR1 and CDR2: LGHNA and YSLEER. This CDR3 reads CASSQVDPGGLYNEQFF. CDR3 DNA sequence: TGCGCCAGCAGCCAAGTGGACCCGGGGGGGTTATACAATGAGCAGTTCTTC.

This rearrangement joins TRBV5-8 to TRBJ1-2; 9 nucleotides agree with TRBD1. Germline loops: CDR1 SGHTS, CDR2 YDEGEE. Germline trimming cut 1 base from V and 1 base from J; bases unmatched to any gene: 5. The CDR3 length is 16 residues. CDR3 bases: TGTGCCAGCAGCTTGATCTGGACAGGGGTTAACTATGGCTACACCTTC. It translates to CASSLIWTGVNYGYTF.

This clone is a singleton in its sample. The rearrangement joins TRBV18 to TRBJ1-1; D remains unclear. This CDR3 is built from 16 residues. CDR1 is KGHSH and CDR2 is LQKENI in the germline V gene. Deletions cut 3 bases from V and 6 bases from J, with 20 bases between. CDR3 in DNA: TGTGCCAGCTCACCCACTTTAGACGGGAATTCCCCTGAAGCTTTCTTT. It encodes CASSPTLDGNSPEAFF.